This T cell receptor beta chain was profiled in a study of read filtering for tumor transcriptome and immune sequencing. Study background: Among patients, 17 to 20 were male and around 14 female, aged about 47 to 80 (mean approximately 62).

After removal of 5 bases from V and 9 bases from J, the junction contained 9 bases not matched to a gene. The germline V gene has CDR1 MDHEN and CDR2 SYDVKM. This CDR3 has 13 residues. Molecular barcoded adaptors covering alpha/delta and beta/gamma chains were used on roughly 370 ng RNA. One entry per CDR3 protein, called by TCRdb with MiXCR from the reads. The table has more than 35,000 distinct CDR3 sequences, approximately 14% seen once. This clonotype was counted many times. The chain employs TRBV28 and TRBJ1-1; 7 bases agree with TRBD1. The sequence derives from a donor at least 40 years old with multiple myeloma. The specimen sequenced was a population of CD138-negative cells sorted from bone marrow. In nucleotides, the CDR3 is TGTGCCAGCAGTCCACAGGGGACGGGGAAAGCTTTCTTT. Translation gives CASSPQGTGKAFF.